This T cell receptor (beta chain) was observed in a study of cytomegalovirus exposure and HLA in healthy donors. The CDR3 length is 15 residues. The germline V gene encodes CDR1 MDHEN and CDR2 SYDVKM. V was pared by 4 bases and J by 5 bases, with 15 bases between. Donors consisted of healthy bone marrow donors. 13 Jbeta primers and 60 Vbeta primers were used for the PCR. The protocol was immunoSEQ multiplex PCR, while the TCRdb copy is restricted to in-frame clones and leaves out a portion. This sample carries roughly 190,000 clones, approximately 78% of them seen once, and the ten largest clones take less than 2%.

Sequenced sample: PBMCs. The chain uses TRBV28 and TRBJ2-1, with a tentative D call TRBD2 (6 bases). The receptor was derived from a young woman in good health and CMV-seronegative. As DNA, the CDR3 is TGTGCCAGCAGTTCGACTAGTAAGAATGACAATGAGCAGTTCTTC. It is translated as CASSSTSKNDNEQFF.